The next 28 T cell receptor beta chains were all read from a single sample in a study of shared clonotypes between healthy human individuals. Sequenced by immunoSEQ multiplex PCR; TCRdb stores in-frame clones only, minus some. This table holds over a million clones, about 75% found once. Sequences were obtained from memory CD4+ T cells sorted from blood. As for subset: CD45RA-negative fraction. The receptors originated from a young man in good health.

The chain is built from TRBV7-9 and TRBJ2-5, with 10 nucleotides matching TRBD2. Germline loops: CDR1 SEHNR, CDR2 FQNEAQ (reference sequence). CDR3 length equals 17 residues. Unmatched junction bases numbered 5, after V lost 0 bases and J lost 1 base. CDR3 nucleotides: TGTGCCAGCAGCTTAGCGCTAGGACTAGCGGTCCAAGAGACCCAGTACTTC. This codes for CASSLALGLAVQETQYF.

V gene TRBV7-9 combines with J gene TRBJ2-5; 8 nucleotides match TRBD2. The germline V gene encodes CDR1 SEHNR and CDR2 FQNEAQ (reference sequence). The CDR3 covers 17 residues. Losses at the gene ends were 1 base for V and 4 bases for J; bases not matched to a gene: 11. For the CDR3, the DNA is TGTGCCAGCAGCTTAGGGCAGCCGGGGGGGCTGAGAGAGACCCAGTACTTC. It yields the protein CASSLGQPGGLRETQYF.

Points on this clone: Mismatch with germline at one junction end may stem from a read error. The rearrangement joins TRBV5-4 to TRBJ2-7; a possible D gene is TRBD1 (5 bases). CDR1 and CDR2 (germline): SGHNT, YYREEE (reference sequence). This CDR3 spans 13 amino acids. Here the CDR3 DNA reads TGCGCCAGCAGCCAAGAAATCCAGGGCGAGCAGTACTTC. It translates to CASSQEIQGEQYF.

This clone has at least ten counts. The chain has TRBV2 and TRBJ2-1, with no clear D. This CDR3 has 14 amino acids. Germline CDR1 reads SNHLY; CDR2 reads FYNNEI. V was clipped by 8 bases and J by 0 bases, with 11 bases between them. The CDR3 DNA reads as TGTGCCAGCGCCCCCGACCGCTCCTACAATGAGCAGTTCTTC. The encoded protein is CASAPDRSYNEQFF.

CDR3 loop: CASSFGEVEKLFF. The DNA of the CDR3 is TGTGCCAGCAGCTTTGGAGAAGTGGAAAAACTGTTTTTT. The V gene is TRBV7-6, the J gene TRBJ1-4; D is unresolved. From germline, CDR1 is SGHVS and CDR2 FNYEAQ. This CDR3 is 13 amino acids long. Trimming cost V 3 bases and J 8 bases, with 10 bases left between them.

The chain joins TRBV30 to TRBJ2-7; perhaps TRBD2 as D (7 bases). Trimming cost V 0 bases and J 3 bases, with 24 bases left between them. CDR1 and CDR2 from the germline V gene are GTSNPN and SVGIG (reference sequence). There are 18 residues in the CDR3. The CDR3: CAWSVAGQGSPFLYEQYF. In DNA, the CDR3 is TGTGCCTGGAGTGTAGCGGGGCAGGGGTCCCCTTTTCTCTACGAGCAGTACTTC.

Details on this clone: Other DNA sequences from this sample encode an identical CDR3 as well. The J gene is TRBJ2-3, the V gene TRBV5-4; 7 bases map to TRBD2. J gave up 3 bases and V 0 bases, and 1 base lay outside the gene matches. The germline V gene encodes CDR1 SGHNT and CDR2 YYREEE (reference sequence). This CDR3 contains 14 residues. The CDR3 here is CASSLGLATDTQYF. The CDR3 DNA reads as TGTGCCAGCAGCTTGGGACTAGCAACAGATACGCAGTATTTT.

The rearrangement links TRBV5-1 to TRBJ2-7, with D possibly matching TRBD1 (6 bases). In germline, CDR1 is SGHRS, CDR2 YFSETQ. This CDR3 is built from 14 residues. V lost 4 bases, J lost 3 bases, and 14 bases lay in between. The CDR3 is CASSVQQGDYEQYF. Written as DNA, the CDR3 is TGCGCCAGCAGCGTACAACAGGGAGACTACGAGCAGTACTTC.

This clone was seen only a few times. The genes are TRBV18 and TRBJ1-6; the D gene is possibly TRBD1 (5 bases). The CDR3 extends over 13 amino acids. V was cut by 6 bases and J by 5 bases, with 8 bases left in between. The germline V gene has CDR1 KGHSH and CDR2 LQKENI. The CDR3 nucleotides are TGTGCCAGCTCCCAAGGGGATAATTCACCCCTCCACTTT. Its protein product is CASSQGDNSPLHF.

There are a few counts of this clone. The V gene is TRBV2, the J gene TRBJ2-7, with 9 nucleotides matching TRBD1. The V gene end was trimmed by 2 bases and the J gene end by 5 bases; junction bases not matched to a gene: 4. The germline gives CDR1 SNHLY, CDR2 FYNNEI. CDR3 length: 14 residues. The DNA for the CDR3 is TGTGCCAGCAGTGAATTAGGACAGGGGAACGAGCAGTACTTC. Its translation: CASSELGQGNEQYF. Full variable domain (missing parts from reference TRBV2 and TRBJ2-7): EPEVTQTPSHQVTQMGQEVILRCVPISNHLYFYWYRQILGQKVEFLVSFYNNEISEKSEIFDDQFSVERPDGSNFTLKIRSTKLEDSAMYFCASSELGQGNEQYFGPGTRLTVT.

Details on this clone: Other DNA sequences within the sample encode an identical CDR3. The V and J genes are TRBV29-1 and TRBJ2-3, with D perhaps TRBD2 (5 bases). Germline CDR1 is SQVTM and CDR2 is ANQGSEA. The CDR3 sequence is 12 residues long. Deletions cut 3 bases from V and 1 base from J, with 5 bases between. The CDR3 nucleotides read TGCAGCGTTGATAGCGGCACAGATACGCAGTATTTT. Amino acid sequence: CSVDSGTDTQYF.

On this clone: This CDR3 is also generated by other DNA sequences in the sample. J is TRBJ2-1 and V is TRBV6-5; unclear D gene. The CDR3 has 12 amino acids. V lost 4 bases and J lost 2, with 3 bases in between. CDR1 is MNHEY and CDR2 is SVGAGI in the germline V gene. The CDR3 DNA follows: TGTGCCAGCAGTTCGACCTACAATGAGCAGTTCTTC. It encodes CASSSTYNEQFF.

This sequence joins TRBV6-5 and TRBJ1-4, with TRBD1 matching over 7 bases. The germline gives CDR1 MNHEY, CDR2 SVGAGI. After removal of 6 bases from V and 8 bases from J, the junction contained 12 bases not matched to a gene. The CDR3 runs to 15 residues. For the CDR3, the DNA is TGTGCCAGCAGACCCCCGGGACAGCGCCTCGAAAAACTGTTTTTT. Amino acids: CASRPPGQRLEKLFF.

V is TRBV5-4 and J is TRBJ2-7; possibly TRBD1 for D (6 bases). V was cut by 0 bases and J by 2 bases, with 12 bases left in between. The CDR3 is made up of 15 amino acids. Germline lookup yields CDR1 SGHNT and CDR2 YYREEE (reference sequence). CDR3 DNA sequence: TGTGCCAGCAGCTTGGTGTCTGGGGGCCCCTACGAGCAGTACTTC. This encodes CASSLVSGGPYEQYF.

This clone appeared a single time. The V call is TRBV11-2, the J call TRBJ2-1; D remains ambiguous. The CDR3 is 14 amino acids. Trimming removed 5 bases at V and 5 bases at J, with 13 bases between. Germline V lookup: CDR1 SGHAT, CDR2 FQNNGV. CDR3 loop: CASSLTWQNNEQFF. DNA for the CDR3: TGTGCCAGCAGCCTTACTTGGCAAAACAATGAGCAGTTCTTC.

The chain links TRBV30 to TRBJ1-1; perhaps TRBD1 as D (6 bases). There are 17 residues in the CDR3. Between the trimmed V and J ends, which lost 0 bases and 4 bases, there was a span of 21 bases. Germline CDR1 and CDR2: GTSNPN and SVGIG (reference sequence). DNA of the CDR3: TGTGCCTGGAGTGTATTGAGGACAGCCCTTGGGGGCACTGAAGCTTTCTTT. Translated: CAWSVLRTALGGTEAFF.

As regards this clone: This same CDR3 is encoded by further DNA sequences in the sample. The chain has TRBV5-1 and TRBJ2-7, with 10 bases fitting TRBD2. CDR3 size: 14 residues. V lost 1 base, J lost 2 bases, and 0 bases stayed unmatched. Germline assignment: CDR1 SGHRS and CDR2 YFSETQ. The CDR3 protein is CASSLSGGAYEQYF. The DNA for the CDR3 is TGCGCCAGCAGCTTGAGCGGGGGGGCCTACGAGCAGTACTTC.

The chain couples TRBV5-5 to TRBJ1-4; TRBD1 aligns across 7 bases. The CDR3 has 14 residues. The germline gives CDR1 SGHKS, CDR2 YYEKEE (reference sequence). The trim removed 4 bases at V and 8 bases at J, leaving 8 bases unmatched. The CDR3 sequence: CASSTPDRDEKLFF. The CDR3 region has the DNA TGTGCCAGCAGCACCCCCGACAGGGACGAAAAACTGTTTTTT.

This chain links TRBV6-1 with TRBJ2-1; 9 nucleotides match TRBD1. CDR1 MNHNS and CDR2 SASEGT come from the germline V gene. The length of the CDR3 is 15 residues. The V gene end was trimmed by 6 bases and the J gene end by 5 bases; junction bases not matched to a gene: 8. The DNA for the CDR3 is TGTGCCAGCAGAAGCGGGACAGGGCTTAACAATGAGCAGTTCTTC. It encodes CASRSGTGLNNEQFF.

This clone was found a few times. The chain carries TRBV2 and TRBJ2-2, with D uncertain. Trimming removed 8 bases from V and 3 bases from J, with 7 bases in between. Germline V gives CDR1 SNHLY, CDR2 FYNNEI. The CDR3 spans 12 residues. This CDR3 is CASGEYTGELFF. The CDR3 DNA reads TGTGCCAGCGGGGAATACACCGGGGAGCTGTTTTTT.

This clone was observed a handful of times. Other DNA sequences in the same sample also yield this CDR3. The chain is built from TRBV11-2 and TRBJ1-3; 7 nucleotides align to TRBD1. The CDR3 runs to 14 residues. From germline, CDR1 is SGHAT and CDR2 FQNNGV. V lost 4 bases, J lost 4 bases, and 4 bases stayed unmatched. DNA for the CDR3: TGTGCCAGCAGCTCTACAGGGGCGGGAAACACCATATATTTT. This encodes CASSSTGAGNTIYF.

J is TRBJ2-1 and V is TRBV9; either TRBD1 or TRBD2 may fit D (5 bases each). V lost 4 bases to trimming and J lost 9 bases, with 23 bases between them. Germline loops: CDR1 SGDLS, CDR2 YYNGEE. There are 16 residues in the CDR3. The CDR3 sequence is CASSFSGTIEQGEQFF. The CDR3 DNA reads TGTGCCAGCAGCTTCTCCGGGACCATAGAGCAGGGTGAGCAGTTCTTC.

The count of this clone is one. V is TRBV19 and J is TRBJ1-1, with D unresolved. CDR1 and CDR2 from the germline V gene are LNHDA and SQIVND (reference sequence). Trimming took 3 bases from V and 1 from J, leaving 6 bases between them. This CDR3 contains 13 residues. CDR3 loop: CASSITQNTEAFF. CDR3 DNA sequence: TGTGCCAGTAGTATTACTCAGAACACTGAAGCTTTCTTT.

V is TRBV9 and J is TRBJ2-1, with TRBD2 matching over 11 bases. This CDR3 has 17 residues. Germline V gives CDR1 SGDLS, CDR2 YYNGEE. V gave up 3 bases and J gave up 6 bases; unmatched junction bases: 11. The DNA for the CDR3 is TGTGCCAGCAGCGAGACTAGCGGGATCCCGCCGGGCAATGAGCAGTTCTTC. Translated, it gives CASSETSGIPPGNEQFF.

The rearrangement links TRBV9 to TRBJ2-2; D is ambiguous. Trimming took off 6 bases at V and 5 bases at J, with 11 bases between the two ends. CDR1 SGDLS and CDR2 YYNGEE come from the germline V gene. This CDR3 comprises 13 residues. CDR3 residues: CASTRWATGELFF. Here the CDR3 DNA reads TGTGCCAGCACTCGTTGGGCTACCGGGGAGCTGTTTTTT.

V usage is TRBV6-6 and J usage is TRBJ2-3, with D possibly TRBD1 on 5 matching bases. The ends were cut back, 7 bases at V and 4 bases at J, with 12 bases in the middle. Germline V gene lookup returns CDR1 MNHNY and CDR2 SVGAGI (reference sequence). CDR3 length: 13 amino acids. CDR3 amino acids: CASTRVGSDTQYF. The CDR3 bases are TGTGCCAGCACCAGGGTGGGGTCAGATACGCAGTATTTT.

The V call is TRBV19, the J call TRBJ1-2; a weak D match, TRBD1 (6 bases). Per the germline V gene, CDR1 is LNHDA and CDR2 is SQIVND (reference sequence). There are 15 residues in the CDR3. V was cut by 7 bases and J by 3 bases, with 18 bases left in between. Written as DNA, the CDR3 is TGTGCCAGTACCAAACAGGGAATGGAGGACTATGGCTACACCTTC. It specifies CASTKQGMEDYGYTF.

The rearrangement joins TRBV5-1 to TRBJ2-5, with 9 positions matching TRBD1. Germline CDR1 reads SGHRS; CDR2 reads YFSETQ. V gave up 4 bases and J gave up 4 bases; unmatched junction bases: 5. The CDR3 extends over 14 amino acids. CDR3 sequence (DNA): TGCGCCAGCAGCCGACAGGGGGTGGGAGAGACCCAGTACTTC. Protein sequence: CASSRQGVGETQYF.